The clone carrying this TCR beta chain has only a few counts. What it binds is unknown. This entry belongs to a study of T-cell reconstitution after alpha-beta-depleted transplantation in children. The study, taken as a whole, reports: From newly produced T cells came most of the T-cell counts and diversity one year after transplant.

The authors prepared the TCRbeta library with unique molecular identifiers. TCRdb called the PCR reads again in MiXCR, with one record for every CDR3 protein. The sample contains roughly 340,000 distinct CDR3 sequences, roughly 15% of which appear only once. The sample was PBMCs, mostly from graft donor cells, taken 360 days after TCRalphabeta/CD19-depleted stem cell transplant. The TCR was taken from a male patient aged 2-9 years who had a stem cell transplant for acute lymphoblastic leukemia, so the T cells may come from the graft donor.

This CDR3 reads CSARDRQSLVIQETQYF. CDR3 sequence (DNA): TGCAGTGCTAGAGATAGGCAGAGTCTGGTGATTCAAGAGACCCAGTACTTC. The chain employs TRBV20-1 and TRBJ2-5; D remains ambiguous. Trimming left V 0 bases short and J 2 bases short, with 19 bases between. CDR3 length equals 17 residues. Germline lookup yields CDR1 DFQATT and CDR2 SNEGSKA (reference sequence).